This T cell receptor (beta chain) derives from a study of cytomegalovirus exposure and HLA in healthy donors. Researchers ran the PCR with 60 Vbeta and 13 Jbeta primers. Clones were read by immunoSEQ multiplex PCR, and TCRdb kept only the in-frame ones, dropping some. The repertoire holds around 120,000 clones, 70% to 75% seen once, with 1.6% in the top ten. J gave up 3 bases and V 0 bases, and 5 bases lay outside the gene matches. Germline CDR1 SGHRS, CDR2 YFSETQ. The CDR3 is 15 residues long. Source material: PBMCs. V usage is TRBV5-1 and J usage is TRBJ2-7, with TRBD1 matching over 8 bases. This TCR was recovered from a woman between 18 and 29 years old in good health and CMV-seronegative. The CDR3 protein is CASSLGQGAYYEQYF. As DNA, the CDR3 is TGCGCCAGCAGCTTGGGGCAGGGGGCTTACTACGAGCAGTACTTC.